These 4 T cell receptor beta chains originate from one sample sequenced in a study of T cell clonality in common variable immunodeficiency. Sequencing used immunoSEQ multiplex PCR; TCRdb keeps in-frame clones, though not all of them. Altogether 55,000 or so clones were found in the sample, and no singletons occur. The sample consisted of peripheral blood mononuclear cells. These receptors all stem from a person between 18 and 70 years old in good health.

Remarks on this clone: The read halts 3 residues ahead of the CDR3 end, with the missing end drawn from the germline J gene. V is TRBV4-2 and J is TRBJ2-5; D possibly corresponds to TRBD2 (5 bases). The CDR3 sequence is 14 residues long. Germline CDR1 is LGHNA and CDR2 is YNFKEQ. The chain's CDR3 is CASSQDLAPDTQYF. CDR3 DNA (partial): TGTGCCAGCAGCCAAGATCTAGCTCCAGATACC.

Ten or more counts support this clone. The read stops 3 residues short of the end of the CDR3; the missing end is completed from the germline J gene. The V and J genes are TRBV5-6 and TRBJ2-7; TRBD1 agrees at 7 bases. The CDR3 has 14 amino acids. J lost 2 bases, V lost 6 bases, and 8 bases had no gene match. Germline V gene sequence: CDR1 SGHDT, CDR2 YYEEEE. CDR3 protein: CASTHRDSPYEQYF. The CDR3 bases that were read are TGTGCCAGCACACATCGGGACAGCCCCTACGAG.

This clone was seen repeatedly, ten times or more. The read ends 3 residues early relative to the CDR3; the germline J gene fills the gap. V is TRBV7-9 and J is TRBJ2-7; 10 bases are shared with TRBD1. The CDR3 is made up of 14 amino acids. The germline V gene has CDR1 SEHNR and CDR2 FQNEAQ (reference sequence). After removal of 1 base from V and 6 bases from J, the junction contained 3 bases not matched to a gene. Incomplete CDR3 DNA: TGTGCCAGCAGCTTAGAGCGACAGGGGGCCGAG. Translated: CASSLERQGAE. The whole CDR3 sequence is CASSLERQGAEQYF.

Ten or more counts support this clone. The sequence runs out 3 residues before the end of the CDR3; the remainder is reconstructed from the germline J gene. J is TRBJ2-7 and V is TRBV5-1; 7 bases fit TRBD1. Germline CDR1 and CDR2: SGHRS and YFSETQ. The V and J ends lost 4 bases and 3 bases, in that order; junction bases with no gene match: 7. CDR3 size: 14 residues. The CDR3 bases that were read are TGCGCCAGCAGCCCTGAGACAGGGTACTACGAG. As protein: CASSPETGYYE. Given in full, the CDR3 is CASSPETGYYEQYF.